One and the same sample provided the 25 T cell receptor beta chains below, sequenced in a study of response to subunit inactivated influenza vaccine. TCRdb re-derived calls from the RT-PCR reads in MiXCR, one entry per CDR3 protein. In the table there are around 750,000 distinct CDR3 sequences, over 20% of which are singletons. Sequences were derived from PBMCs from blood, sampled more than 4 days after vaccination. The receptors were gathered from a man aged 50 to 60 who received an inactivated influenza vaccine.

V and J are TRBV7-9 and TRBJ2-5; 12 bases line up with TRBD2. The ends lost 6 bases at V and 1 base at J; junction bases unmatched: 6. CDR1 and CDR2 (germline): SEHNR, FQNEAQ (reference sequence). The CDR3 consists of 16 residues. The CDR3 loop is CASSYGLAGPQETQYF. As DNA, the CDR3 is TGTGCCAGCAGTTACGGACTAGCGGGGCCCCAAGAGACCCAGTACTTC.

This clonotype was observed at least ten times. The CDR3 DNA is TGCGCCAGCAGTCGAACAGATTACAATGAGCAGTTCTTC. Protein product: CASSRTDYNEQFF. This chain uses TRBV5-1 with TRBJ2-1; D is undetermined. This CDR3 spans 13 amino acids. Germline loops: CDR1 SGHRS, CDR2 YFSETQ. The ends were cut back, 5 bases at V and 4 bases at J, with 10 bases in the middle.

Concerning this clonotype: Since a much larger clone is just one base distant, this may be a read error. The V gene is TRBV6-1, the J gene TRBJ2-7; 7 nucleotides agree with TRBD2. The J call may be in error: the DNA end matches TRBJ2-1 better. Germline assignment: CDR1 MNHNS and CDR2 SASEGT. The CDR3 contains 17 residues. In nucleotides, the CDR3 is TGTGCCAGCAGACCGACATTAGCGGGCGTAAACTCCTACGAGCAGTTCTTC. As protein: CASRPTLAGVNSYEQFF.

In DNA, the CDR3 is TGTGCCAGCAGCTTAGATGGGACGGGACTAGCCAAAAACATTCAGTACTTC. Translation: CASSLDGTGLAKNIQYF. The chain uses TRBV7-6 and TRBJ2-4; tentatively, D is TRBD2 (6 bases). Germline loops: CDR1 SGHVS, CDR2 FNYEAQ. This CDR3 region has 17 residues. Trimming left V 1 base short and J 0 bases short, with 13 bases between.

J is TRBJ2-5 and V is TRBV28; D call uncertain. CDR1 MDHEN and CDR2 SYDVKM come from the germline V gene. Trimming took off 3 bases at V and 0 bases at J, with 8 bases between the two ends. CDR3 length: 14 residues. In nucleotides, the CDR3 is TGTGCCAGCAGTTTGGGCAACTACCAAGAGACCCAGTACTTC. Translated, it gives CASSLGNYQETQYF.

There are a few counts of this clonotype. The CDR3 region is CASKWDSYNEQFF. The CDR3 bases are TGTGCCAGCAAATGGGACTCCTACAATGAGCAGTTCTTC. V is TRBV7-8 and J is TRBJ2-1; D not resolved. Trimming pared 7 bases from V and 0 bases from J, leaving 7 bases between. CDR1 and CDR2 from the germline V gene are SGHVS and FQNEAQ. The CDR3 spans 13 residues. The variable domain in full, completed from reference TRBV7-8 and TRBJ2-1, reads GAGVSQSPRYKVAKRGQDVALRCDPISGHVSLFWYQQALGQGPEFLTYFQNEAQLDKSGLPSDRFFAERPEGSVSTLKIQRTQQEDSAVYLCASKWDSYNEQFFGPGTRLTVL.

V gene TRBV5-1 combines with J gene TRBJ2-7; TRBD1 matches 8 bases. Germline CDR1 reads SGHRS; CDR2 reads YFSETQ. The junction had 5 bases not matched to a gene; V was cut back by 4 bases and J by 5 bases. This CDR3 has 13 residues. This CDR3 is CASSVWTGNEQYF. Written as DNA, the CDR3 is TGCGCCAGCAGCGTCTGGACAGGGAACGAGCAGTACTTC.

The rearrangement links TRBV12-3 or TRBV12-4 to TRBJ2-3; D not resolved. Trimming pared 2 bases from V and 4 bases from J, leaving 7 bases between. This CDR3 contains 13 residues. The CDR3 DNA follows: TGTGCCAGCAGTTTACTTGAGTCAGATACGCAGTATTTT. The encoded protein is CASSLLESDTQYF.

This sequence joins TRBV4-2 and TRBJ2-1; the match to TRBD2 covers 8 bases. This CDR3 has 16 amino acids. Germline CDR1 and CDR2: LGHNA and YNFKEQ. The V gene end was trimmed by 0 bases and the J gene end by 6 bases; junction bases not matched to a gene: 7. The CDR3 loop reads CASSQDFSGGPNEQFF. DNA for the CDR3: TGTGCCAGCAGCCAAGACTTTTCGGGGGGGCCCAATGAGCAGTTCTTC.

As to this clonotype: Germline and junction disagree at one end, which may indicate a read error. In nucleotides, the CDR3 is TGTGCCAGCAGTTTAGAGCGGGGCGCCTATGAGCAGTACTTC. Translating gives CASSLERGAYEQYF. The chain uses TRBV27 and TRBJ2-7; TRBD2 agrees at 7 bases. This CDR3 spans 14 amino acids. Germline values: CDR1 MNHEY, CDR2 SMNVEV (reference sequence).

CDR3 coding DNA: TGCAGTGCTAGAGATAGGGTCTATGGCTACACCTTC. The encoded protein is CSARDRVYGYTF. The chain carries TRBV20-1 and TRBJ1-2; no reliable D call. Germline CDR1 DFQATT, CDR2 SNEGSKA (reference sequence). The CDR3 loop spans 12 amino acids. Trimming took 0 bases from V and 4 from J, leaving 6 bases between them.

This chain links TRBV4-1 with TRBJ2-5, with D perhaps being TRBD1 or TRBD2 (5 bases each). Germline V gives CDR1 MGHRA, CDR2 YSYEKL. The ends were cut back, 1 base at V and 4 bases at J, with 10 bases in the middle. The CDR3 extends over 14 amino acids. The CDR3 DNA reads as TGCGCCAGCAGCCAAGGGGTGGGGACAGAGACCCAGTACTTC. Amino acid sequence: CASSQGVGTETQYF.

This clonotype was found a few times. V gene TRBV9 combines with J gene TRBJ2-1; D is unclear. V was trimmed by 0 bases and J by 5 bases, leaving 6 bases between them. This CDR3 contains 13 residues. Germline V lookup: CDR1 SGDLS, CDR2 YYNGEE. The CDR3 region has the DNA TGTGCCAGCAGCGTAGGGTGGGACAATGAGCAGTTCTTC. Its protein product is CASSVGWDNEQFF.

The chain joins TRBV4-1 to TRBJ2-1; a weak D match, TRBD1 (7 bases). The CDR3 length is 16 residues. The ends were cut back, 0 bases at V and 5 bases at J, with 14 bases in the middle. Looked up from germline, CDR1 is MGHRA and CDR2 is YSYEKL. The CDR3 here is CASSQEGGGFNNEQFF. DNA for the CDR3: TGCGCCAGCAGCCAAGAAGGAGGGGGCTTTAACAATGAGCAGTTCTTC.

This clonotype was counted a few times. This sequence joins TRBV10-3 and TRBJ1-5; TRBD1 is a possible D gene (5 bases). V lost 4 bases to trimming and J lost 3 bases, with 10 bases between them. The CDR3 length is 14 residues. From germline, CDR1 is ENHRY and CDR2 SYGVKD. The CDR3 sequence is CAISVIGTNQPQHF. Here the CDR3 DNA reads TGTGCCATCAGTGTTATAGGGACCAATCAGCCCCAGCATTTT.

The rearrangement joins TRBV5-1 to TRBJ2-2; 7 bases line up with TRBD1. V lost 9 bases, J lost 0 bases, and 5 bases stayed unmatched. The germline gives CDR1 SGHRS, CDR2 YFSETQ. The CDR3 covers 14 residues. This CDR3 reads CATRTGSNTGELFF. The CDR3 DNA sequence: TGCGCCACCAGGACAGGATCGAACACCGGGGAGCTGTTTTTT.

The V and J genes are TRBV29-1 and TRBJ1-2, with TRBD1 matching 9 bases. Germline assignment: CDR1 SQVTM and CDR2 ANQGSEA. J gave up 0 bases and V 4 bases, and 3 bases lay outside the gene matches. This CDR3 comprises 14 residues. Here the CDR3 reads CSVGDRASNYGYTF. The CDR3 bases are TGCAGCGTTGGGGACAGGGCATCTAACTATGGCTACACCTTC.

The chain links TRBV24-1 to TRBJ2-1, with D perhaps being TRBD1 or TRBD2 (5 bases each). The CDR3 runs to 14 residues. Germline CDR1 KGHDR, CDR2 SFDVKD. The V end was cut by 5 bases, the J end by 6 bases, with 13 bases between. Written as DNA, the CDR3 is TGTGCCACCAGTGGGGGACCCTTCCCCAATGAGCAGTTCTTC. Translating gives CATSGGPFPNEQFF.

V and J are TRBV3-1 and TRBJ2-5, with D maybe TRBD2 (7 bases). Germline CDR1 is LGHDT and CDR2 is YNNKEL (reference sequence). The length of the CDR3 is 17 residues. V dropped 0 bases and J dropped 5 bases, with 19 bases sitting between them. Here the CDR3 reads CASSQEGRGRPFETQYF. CDR3 sequence (DNA): TGTGCCAGCAGCCAAGAGGGGCGGGGGCGTCCATTCGAGACCCAGTACTTC.

The chain recombines TRBV28 with TRBJ2-7; D unclear. With 0 bases removed from V and 2 bases from J, the gap between germline ends came to 8 bases. Germline V lookup: CDR1 MDHEN, CDR2 SYDVKM. There are 14 residues in the CDR3. In nucleotides, the CDR3 is TGTGCCAGCAGTTTATGGAGGCCCCCCTACGAGCAGTACTTC. This sequence encodes CASSLWRPPYEQYF.

This chain joins TRBV6-1 and TRBJ2-1; either TRBD1 or TRBD2 may fit D (5 bases each). Trimming removed 5 bases at V and 7 bases at J, with 15 bases between. The CDR3 runs 14 residues. Germline CDR1 MNHNS, CDR2 SASEGT. CDR3 DNA: TGTGCCAGCAGTCCGGGGCTCGGGCCTAATGAGCAGTTCTTC. Protein sequence: CASSPGLGPNEQFF.

This clonotype occurred many times. This chain connects TRBV12-3 or TRBV12-4 to TRBJ2-3, with a tentative D call TRBD2 (6 bases). V gave up 3 bases and J gave up 5 bases, with 15 bases separating them. The CDR3 spans 15 residues. CDR3 DNA sequence: TGTGCCAGCAGTTTGGTCGGGGGATCGGTAGATACGCAGTATTTT. Translated: CASSLVGGSVDTQYF.

This clonotype was detected a few times. This chain connects TRBV12-3 or TRBV12-4 to TRBJ2-3; D is possibly TRBD1 (7 bases). Trimming removed 4 bases at V and 5 bases at J, with 19 bases between. The CDR3 length is 16 residues. The CDR3 region is CASSSRGTAMGDTQYF. In DNA, the CDR3 is TGTGCCAGCAGTTCCCGGGGGACAGCGATGGGAGATACGCAGTATTTT.

The CDR3 region is CSVVGRFRDATYEQYF. The DNA of the CDR3 is TGCAGCGTCGTAGGGCGGTTCCGGGACGCGACCTACGAGCAGTACTTC. The chain combines TRBV29-1 with TRBJ2-7; tentatively, D is TRBD1 or TRBD2 (5 bases each). With 6 bases removed from V and 2 bases from J, the gap between germline ends came to 23 bases. This CDR3 has 16 amino acids. Germline V lookup: CDR1 SQVTM, CDR2 ANQGSEA.

This chain uses TRBV5-1 with TRBJ1-4; 8 nucleotides agree with TRBD1. With V trimmed by 1 base and J by 5 bases, 4 bases remained unmatched. The CDR3 is 15 residues long. Looked up from germline, CDR1 is SGHRS and CDR2 is YFSETQ. CDR3: CASSLTGGGNEKLFF. CDR3 DNA sequence: TGCGCCAGCAGCTTGACAGGGGGAGGAAATGAAAAACTGTTTTTT.